Listed below are T cell receptor beta chains from one sample, sequenced in a study of cytomegalovirus exposure and HLA in healthy donors. The repertoire was sequenced with immunoSEQ multiplex PCR; TCRdb's copy has only in-frame clones and lacks some. Among 150,000 to 250,000 clones listed, over 75% were seen once. Sequenced material: PBMCs. The receptor set was obtained from a woman aged 50 to 65 in good health and CMV-seronegative. The CDR3 runs from the conserved cysteine through the conserved F or W. The order of the fields is J gene, V gene, clone size, D gene, CDR3 DNA, CDR3 protein. D genes are given only for firm matches. Size tells how often a clone was seen (once, few, many) or the class of an expanded clone, and some rows leave it out.

j_gene: TRBJ2-7; v_gene: TRBV9; abundance: once; d_gene: TRBD2; CDR3nt: TGTGCCAGCAGCGAGGGACTAGCGGGAGGCTTCCCTCGATCTTACGAGCAGTACTTC; CDR3aa: CASSEGLAGGFPRSYEQYF
j_gene: TRBJ2-5; v_gene: TRBV7-2; abundance: -; d_gene: TRBD2; CDR3nt: TGTGCCAGCAGCCCACGACGGACGGGACTAGGAGAAGAGACCCAGTACTTC; CDR3aa: CASSPRRTGLGEETQYF
j_gene: TRBJ1-2; v_gene: TRBV14; abundance: -; d_gene: -; CDR3nt: TGTGCCAGCAGCCCTTCGGGAGCCATAACACACTATGGCTACACCTTC; CDR3aa: CASSPSGAITHYGYTF
j_gene: TRBJ2-5; v_gene: TRBV6-6; abundance: -; d_gene: -; CDR3nt: TGTGCCAGCAGCCAGGGGGAGACCCAGTACTTC; CDR3aa: CASSQGETQYF
j_gene: TRBJ2-5; v_gene: TRBV5-4; abundance: -; d_gene: TRBD2; CDR3nt: TGTGCCAGCAGCATTGGACTAGCGGGATCAGAGACCCAGTACTTC; CDR3aa: CASSIGLAGSETQYF
j_gene: TRBJ2-1; v_gene: TRBV6-4; abundance: -; d_gene: TRBD2; CDR3nt: TGTGCCAGCAGCCCTACCGAGGGACTAGGGTCCTACAATGAGCAGTTCTTC; CDR3aa: CASSPTEGLGSYNEQFF
j_gene: TRBJ2-1; v_gene: TRBV10-2; abundance: -; d_gene: TRBD2; CDR3nt: TGCGCCAGCAGGATAGCGGGAGGGTCGGGTTACAATGAGCAGTTCTTC; CDR3aa: CASRIAGGSGYNEQFF
j_gene: TRBJ1-3; v_gene: TRBV6-1; abundance: -; d_gene: -; CDR3nt: TGTGCCAGTGAACGGTCCTCTGGAAACACCATATATTTT; CDR3aa: CASERSSGNTIYF
j_gene: TRBJ2-7; v_gene: TRBV2; abundance: -; d_gene: TRBD2; CDR3nt: TGTGCCAGCAGTCGGGGACTAGCGGGAGCCAGGGAGCAGTACTTC; CDR3aa: CASSRGLAGAREQYF
j_gene: TRBJ2-1; v_gene: TRBV7-9; abundance: -; d_gene: TRBD2; CDR3nt: TGTGCCAGCAGCTTAACGGGAGGGCCCTGGGAGCAGTTCTTC; CDR3aa: CASSLTGGPWEQFF
j_gene: TRBJ2-5; v_gene: TRBV6-5; abundance: -; d_gene: -; CDR3nt: TGTGCCAGCAATCCTGGGCGAAAAGAGACCCAGTACTTC; CDR3aa: CASNPGRKETQYF
j_gene: TRBJ1-4; v_gene: TRBV9; abundance: -; d_gene: TRBD1; CDR3nt: TGTGCCAGCAGCTCACGACAGGGGGCGACTAATGAAAAACTGTTTTTT; CDR3aa: CASSSRQGATNEKLFF
j_gene: TRBJ2-2; v_gene: TRBV28; abundance: -; d_gene: -; CDR3nt: TGTGCCAGCAGTTCCTCGAACACCGGGGAGCTGTTTTTT; CDR3aa: CASSSSNTGELFF
j_gene: TRBJ2-2; v_gene: TRBV10-2; abundance: -; d_gene: -; CDR3nt: TGCGCCAGCAGTGAGGGGGGCCGGAACACCGGGGAGCTGTTTTTT; CDR3aa: CASSEGGRNTGELFF
j_gene: TRBJ2-5; v_gene: TRBV2; abundance: -; d_gene: -; CDR3nt: TGTGCCAGCAGTGAAGCGGGCAGAACGGAGACCCAGTACTTC; CDR3aa: CASSEAGRTETQYF
j_gene: TRBJ2-1; v_gene: TRBV6-5; abundance: -; d_gene: TRBD2; CDR3nt: TGTGCCAGCAGTTACGGGCGGGGGGGGCACAATGAGCAGTTCTTC; CDR3aa: CASSYGRGGHNEQFF
j_gene: TRBJ2-7; v_gene: TRBV10-1; abundance: -; d_gene: TRBD2; CDR3nt: TGCGCCAGCAGTGCCGGGACTAGCGGCTACGAGCAGTACTTC; CDR3aa: CASSAGTSGYEQYF
j_gene: TRBJ1-5; v_gene: TRBV6-5; abundance: -; d_gene: TRBD1; CDR3nt: TGTGCCAGCAGTTACTCCGGGACAGGCTTAAATCAGCCCCAGCATTTT; CDR3aa: CASSYSGTGLNQPQHF
j_gene: TRBJ1-2; v_gene: TRBV2; abundance: -; d_gene: TRBD1; CDR3nt: TGTGCCAGCAGTACTCGACAGGGGCTTAACTATGGCTACACCTTC; CDR3aa: CASSTRQGLNYGYTF
j_gene: TRBJ2-1; v_gene: TRBV29-1; abundance: -; d_gene: TRBD2; CDR3nt: TGCAGCGTTATCTCAACCCCGTCGTCTGGCGGGAGTCGGGGCGCCTACAATGAGCAGTTCTTC; CDR3aa: CSVISTPSSGGSRGAYNEQFF
j_gene: TRBJ2-1; v_gene: TRBV28; abundance: -; d_gene: TRBD1; CDR3nt: TGTGCCAGCACTGGACAGGGGAGGTACAATGAGCAGTTCTTC; CDR3aa: CASTGQGRYNEQFF
j_gene: TRBJ2-7; v_gene: TRBV6-5; abundance: once; d_gene: TRBD1; CDR3nt: TGTGCCAGCGCCGACGGAAACAGGGGCTACGAGCAGTACTTC; CDR3aa: CASADGNRGYEQYF
j_gene: TRBJ2-2; v_gene: TRBV5-5; abundance: -; d_gene: TRBD2; CDR3nt: TGTGCCAGCAGCCACGGGACTAGCGGGAGTGGGGCCGGGGAGCTGTTTTTT; CDR3aa: CASSHGTSGSGAGELFF
j_gene: TRBJ2-7; v_gene: TRBV28; abundance: -; d_gene: -; CDR3nt: TGTGCCACTTCTTTAAAAAGGGGGAGGGGTCCCTACGAGCAGTACTTC; CDR3aa: CATSLKRGRGPYEQYF
j_gene: TRBJ2-7; v_gene: TRBV5-4; abundance: -; d_gene: -; CDR3nt: TGTGCCAGCAGCTTGACAGGGAAGTACGAGCAGTACTTC; CDR3aa: CASSLTGKYEQYF
j_gene: TRBJ2-1; v_gene: TRBV2; abundance: -; d_gene: TRBD2; CDR3nt: TGTGCCAGCAGCCTCGGGACTAGCAGGTATGAGCAGTTCTTC; CDR3aa: CASSLGTSRYEQFF
j_gene: TRBJ1-5; v_gene: TRBV27; abundance: few; d_gene: -; CDR3nt: TGTGCCAGCAGTTTATCGAGGTCAGTTTATAGCAATCAGCCCCAGCATTTT; CDR3aa: CASSLSRSVYSNQPQHF
j_gene: TRBJ2-1; v_gene: TRBV27; abundance: -; d_gene: TRBD2; CDR3nt: TGTGCCAGCAGTTCCCCGATGACTAGCGGGAGCAATGAGCAGTTCTTC; CDR3aa: CASSSPMTSGSNEQFF
j_gene: TRBJ1-5; v_gene: TRBV27; abundance: -; d_gene: -; CDR3nt: TGTGCCAGCAGTTTATCGAGGCAACTCAATCAGCCCCAGCATTTT; CDR3aa: CASSLSRQLNQPQHF
j_gene: TRBJ2-3; v_gene: TRBV6-1; abundance: -; d_gene: TRBD2; CDR3nt: TGTGCCAGCAGTGAACACCTAGCGGGAGGGCCAACAGATACGCAGTATTTT; CDR3aa: CASSEHLAGGPTDTQYF
j_gene: TRBJ2-7; v_gene: TRBV28; abundance: -; d_gene: TRBD1; CDR3nt: TGTGCCAGCATACAGGGGCCGACCTACGAGCAGTACTTC; CDR3aa: CASIQGPTYEQYF
j_gene: TRBJ1-5; v_gene: TRBV27; abundance: once; d_gene: -; CDR3nt: TGTGCCAGCAGTCCACAGGAACAGGGTTGGGGACAGCCCCAGCATTTT; CDR3aa: CASSPQEQGWGQPQHF
j_gene: TRBJ2-7; v_gene: TRBV5-1; abundance: -; d_gene: TRBD1; CDR3nt: TGCGCCAGCAGCCCTGGGACAGGGGGCTACGAGCAGTACTTC; CDR3aa: CASSPGTGGYEQYF
j_gene: TRBJ1-5; v_gene: TRBV6-5; abundance: -; d_gene: -; CDR3nt: TGTGCCAGCAGTTCAACAAGCAATCAGCCCCAGCATTTT; CDR3aa: CASSSTSNQPQHF
j_gene: TRBJ2-3; v_gene: TRBV6-1; abundance: -; d_gene: TRBD1; CDR3nt: TGTGCCAGCAGTGTTCGGACAGGGGTCGGCACAGATACGCAGTATTTT; CDR3aa: CASSVRTGVGTDTQYF
j_gene: TRBJ1-1; v_gene: TRBV28; abundance: -; d_gene: -; CDR3nt: TGTGCCAGCAGACGTAGGGGCAGTATGAACACTGAAGCTTTCTTT; CDR3aa: CASRRRGSMNTEAFF
j_gene: TRBJ2-2; v_gene: TRBV6-5; abundance: -; d_gene: -; CDR3nt: TGTGCCAGCACCCGGGGGGTGGGGGCCACCGGGGAGCTGTTTTTT; CDR3aa: CASTRGVGATGELFF
j_gene: TRBJ2-7; v_gene: TRBV15; abundance: -; d_gene: TRBD2; CDR3nt: TGTGCCACCAGCAGAGCTACTAGCGGGAAATACGAGCAGTACTTC; CDR3aa: CATSRATSGKYEQYF
j_gene: TRBJ2-5; v_gene: TRBV28; abundance: -; d_gene: TRBD1; CDR3nt: TGTGCCAGCAGGACAGGGGGCTTGGAGACCCAGTACTTC; CDR3aa: CASRTGGLETQYF
j_gene: TRBJ2-5; v_gene: TRBV7-6; abundance: -; d_gene: TRBD2; CDR3nt: TGTGCCAGCAGCTTGGGACTAGCAGTAGGAGAGACCCAGTACTTC; CDR3aa: CASSLGLAVGETQYF
j_gene: TRBJ2-7; v_gene: TRBV5-4; abundance: -; d_gene: TRBD2; CDR3nt: TGTGCCAGCAGGGCCGGGACTAGCGACGAGCAGTACTTC; CDR3aa: CASRAGTSDEQYF
j_gene: TRBJ1-2; v_gene: TRBV29-1; abundance: -; d_gene: TRBD1; CDR3nt: TGCAGCGCTGAACCAGCAGGGGGCGCCCATGGCTACACCTTC; CDR3aa: CSAEPAGGAHGYTF
j_gene: TRBJ2-3; v_gene: TRBV9; abundance: -; d_gene: TRBD2; CDR3nt: TGTGCCAGCAGCATAACGGGAGGGCTAGCGGGAGGGCCAAATACGCAGTATTTT; CDR3aa: CASSITGGLAGGPNTQYF
j_gene: TRBJ2-3; v_gene: TRBV5-4; abundance: -; d_gene: TRBD2; CDR3nt: TGTGCCAGCAGCGAGAGGGAGGGGTCCTACACAGATACGCAGTATTTT; CDR3aa: CASSEREGSYTDTQYF
j_gene: TRBJ2-2; v_gene: TRBV6-1; abundance: -; d_gene: TRBD2; CDR3nt: TGTGCCAGCAGCACCCTAGCGGGAGTTACCGGGGAGCTGTTTTTT; CDR3aa: CASSTLAGVTGELFF
j_gene: TRBJ1-2; v_gene: TRBV19; abundance: -; d_gene: -; CDR3nt: TGTGCCAGTAGTACCCACAGGGTTGGCTACACCTTC; CDR3aa: CASSTHRVGYTF
j_gene: TRBJ1-5; v_gene: TRBV21-1; abundance: once; d_gene: -; CDR3nt: TGTGCCAGCAGCACCCCAGGGTTATCGGGTCAGCCCCAGCATTTT; CDR3aa: CASSTPGLSGQPQHF
j_gene: TRBJ1-2; v_gene: TRBV29-1; abundance: -; d_gene: -; CDR3nt: TGCAGCGCTGCCGGGACAAAGGGGAACTATGGCTACACCTTC; CDR3aa: CSAAGTKGNYGYTF
j_gene: TRBJ2-5; v_gene: TRBV5-1; abundance: -; d_gene: TRBD1; CDR3nt: TGCGCCAGCAGCTGGAGGGCCGGGACAGGGGGCCCCCAAGAGACCCAGTACTTC; CDR3aa: CASSWRAGTGGPQETQYF
j_gene: TRBJ2-1; v_gene: TRBV6-1; abundance: -; d_gene: -; CDR3nt: TGTGCCACAAGGGACACCCTCTCTTACAATGAGCAGTTCTTC; CDR3aa: CATRDTLSYNEQFF
j_gene: TRBJ2-1; v_gene: TRBV27; abundance: -; d_gene: -; CDR3nt: TGTGCCGGCGCCACCGAAGCGGGCAATGAGCAGTTCTTC; CDR3aa: CAGATEAGNEQFF
j_gene: TRBJ2-5; v_gene: TRBV6-1; abundance: once; d_gene: -; CDR3nt: TGTGCCAGCAGTGAAATATCCCCGTTTGGTCGGTCCTCGGAGACCCAGTACTTC; CDR3aa: CASSEISPFGRSSETQYF